A selection of T cell receptor beta chains follows, all from one sample in a study of siplizumab effects on memory and regulatory T cells. The table came from immunoSEQ multiplex PCR; TCRdb's copy has only in-frame clones and leaves some out. This sample yields 97,000 or so clones, of which approximately 90% are seen a single time; roughly 1.1% belongs to the top ten. The sequencing sample was made of CD4+ T cells sorted from blood. These receptors came from a human donor in good health. Each CDR3 is given with its conserved first and last residue. D genes are given only for firm matches. Clone size is given for some rows only: seen once, a few or many times, or a class if the clone is expanded.

abundance	v_gene	j_gene	d_gene	CDR3nt	CDR3aa
once	TRBV5-6	TRBJ2-7	NA	TGTGCCAGCAGCTTGTGGCTAGTGGACCCTTACGAGCAGTACTTC	CASSLWLVDPYEQYF
NA	TRBV28	TRBJ2-3	TRBD2	TGTGCCAGCAGCCGAACACTAGCGGGAGTATTTGGAGATACGCAGTATTTT	CASSRTLAGVFGDTQYF
NA	TRBV5-4	TRBJ2-1	NA	TGTGCCAGCAGTTCCGGACAGCACAATGAGCAGTTCTTC	CASSSGQHNEQFF
once	TRBV4-1	TRBJ2-3	NA	TGCGCCAGCAGCCAAGAACAGGATACGCAGTATTTT	CASSQEQDTQYF
NA	TRBV18	TRBJ1-2	TRBD1	TGTGCCAGCTCACCCTCCGGGACAGAAAGAATCTATGGCTACACCTTC	CASSPSGTERIYGYTF
NA	TRBV2	TRBJ2-6	NA	TGTGCCAGCTCCGTTGGGGCCAACGTCCTGACTTTC	CASSVGANVLTF
NA	TRBV5-1	TRBJ2-3	NA	TGCGCCAGCAGCTTGGTTTCAGATACGCAGTATTTT	CASSLVSDTQYF
NA	TRBV29-1	TRBJ2-3	TRBD2	TGCAGCGTGGGGACTAGCGGGATTTTGCAGTATTTT	CSVGTSGILQYF
NA	TRBV10-3	TRBJ1-2	NA	TGTGCCATCAGTGCTATGGACACCTATGGCTACACCTTC	CAISAMDTYGYTF
NA	TRBV7-8	TRBJ2-7	TRBD2	TGTGCCAGCAGCTTAGGGATGACTAGCGGGGTCTCCTACGAGCAGTACTTC	CASSLGMTSGVSYEQYF
NA	TRBV19	TRBJ2-3	NA	TGTGCCAGTAGTATTCTGAATACGCAGTATTTT	CASSILNTQYF
NA	TRBV10-3	TRBJ1-3	TRBD1	TGTGCCATCAGTGAGGGGACAGGGACTGGAAACACCATATATTTT	CAISEGTGTGNTIYF
once	TRBV27	TRBJ2-3	NA	TGTGCCAGCAGCCGACCGAGCCCTGGAGCGGATACGCAGTATTTT	CASSRPSPGADTQYF
NA	TRBV10-3	TRBJ1-1	TRBD1	TGTGCCATCAGCGCGGGACAGGGGGGTCTGGGCACTGAAGCTTTCTTT	CAISAGQGGLGTEAFF
NA	TRBV5-4	TRBJ2-5	TRBD2	TGTGCCAGCAGCTTGATGGTAGCGGGACAAGAGACCCAGTACTTC	CASSLMVAGQETQYF
NA	TRBV25-1	TRBJ1-2	NA	TGTGCCAGCAGTGAATTGGATGGCTACACCTTC	CASSELDGYTF
NA	TRBV28	TRBJ1-4	NA	TGTGCCAGCAGTTTAGGTCCCAATGAAAAACTGTTTTTT	CASSLGPNEKLFF
NA	TRBV9	TRBJ2-7	NA	TGTGCCAGCAGCGTAGATTTTATGGGGATCGAGCAGTACTTC	CASSVDFMGIEQYF
NA	TRBV19	TRBJ1-4	NA	TGTGCCAGTAGTATTGGTACGGGGCCTGAAAAACTGTTTTTT	CASSIGTGPEKLFF
NA	TRBV29-1	TRBJ2-3	NA	TGCAGCGTCGGAAGAGTCGTCACTAGCACAGATACGCAGTATTTT	CSVGRVVTSTDTQYF
NA	TRBV5-1	TRBJ2-3	TRBD2	TGCGCCAGCAGCCGGGGACTAGCGGCATTGAGCACAGATACGCAGTATTTT	CASSRGLAALSTDTQYF
NA	TRBV9	TRBJ2-7	TRBD1	TGTGCCAGCGGAGCCGGGACAGGGACCTACGAGCAGTACTTC	CASGAGTGTYEQYF
NA	TRBV19	TRBJ2-7	NA	TGTGCCAGTAGTATCCGGGACCGCGGCTCCTACGAGCAGTACTTC	CASSIRDRGSYEQYF
NA	TRBV9	TRBJ2-7	NA	TGTGCCAGCAGCGTAGGGGTGGGACGCGGCGAGCAGTACTTC	CASSVGVGRGEQYF
NA	TRBV9	TRBJ2-1	TRBD2	TGTGCCAGCAGCGCCCTAGCGCCTAGCGGTCGACTCATCCATGAGCAGTTCTTC	CASSALAPSGRLIHEQFF
NA	TRBV16	TRBJ2-1	TRBD2	TGTGCCAGCAGCCCCGGGACTAGCGGCTACAATGAGCAGTTCTTC	CASSPGTSGYNEQFF
NA	TRBV5-4	TRBJ2-7	NA	TGTGCCAGCAGCTTGGTAGTGGCAGGGCTGGCCTACGAGCAGTACTTC	CASSLVVAGLAYEQYF
NA	TRBV11-2	TRBJ1-2	NA	TGTGCCAGCAGCTTAGACAGGGGCGCGACAGCCTATGGCTACACCTTC	CASSLDRGATAYGYTF
NA	TRBV5-1	TRBJ1-3	NA	TGCGCCAGCAGCCGAACAGGGCTCCCCTCTGGAAACACCATATATTTT	CASSRTGLPSGNTIYF
NA	TRBV5-1	TRBJ1-5	NA	TGCGCCAGCAGCTTAGGCGGAGGAAATAGCAATCAGCCCCAGCATTTT	CASSLGGGNSNQPQHF
NA	TRBV18	TRBJ2-7	NA	TGTGCCAGCTCAAGCACAGGTCGCCACGAGCAGTACTTC	CASSSTGRHEQYF
NA	TRBV5-1	TRBJ2-5	NA	TGCGCCAGCAGCTTGGGTGGCAGGACCTCCCAAGAGACCCAGTACTTC	CASSLGGRTSQETQYF
NA	TRBV7-9	TRBJ2-4	TRBD1	TGTGCCAGCAGCTTAGTGGGGGCAGGGGGCATAAACATTCAGTACTTC	CASSLVGAGGINIQYF
NA	TRBV6-4	TRBJ1-5	TRBD1	TGTGCCAGCGAGACCCGGGACAGGGGGCCGCGGCCCCAGCATTTT	CASETRDRGPRPQHF
NA	TRBV6-1	TRBJ2-5	NA	TGTGCCAGCAGTGAAGGAGAGACCCAGTACTTC	CASSEGETQYF
NA	TRBV6-5	TRBJ2-7	NA	TGTGCCAGCAGTTACTACGGCCAGACCTACGAGCAGTACTTC	CASSYYGQTYEQYF
NA	TRBV5-4	TRBJ2-7	TRBD2	TGTGCCAGCAGCCCAACACGAGGACTAGCGGGAGGTCGGGACGAGCAGTACTTC	CASSPTRGLAGGRDEQYF
NA	TRBV27	TRBJ1-6	NA	TGTGCCAGCAGTTATCAGGGTAGCTCCTATAATTCACCCCTCCACTTT	CASSYQGSSYNSPLHF
few	TRBV28	TRBJ2-7	TRBD1	TGTGCCAGCAGTAGGGGACAGGCGTCCTACGAGCAGTACTTC	CASSRGQASYEQYF
NA	TRBV6-5	TRBJ2-3	NA	TGTGCCAGCAGTTACCGTCCTGATCACACAGATACGCAGTATTTT	CASSYRPDHTDTQYF
NA	TRBV27	TRBJ1-5	NA	TGTGCCAGCAGGGAGTCGGGAGATTTTAGCAATCAGCCCCAGCATTTT	CASRESGDFSNQPQHF
once	TRBV18	TRBJ2-7	NA	TGTGCCAGCTCACACAGGGATCGGTCCTACGAGCAGTACTTC	CASSHRDRSYEQYF
once	TRBV9	TRBJ2-1	NA	TGTGCCAGCAGCGTACGGCAAAATGAGCAGTTCTTC	CASSVRQNEQFF
NA	TRBV4-1	TRBJ1-5	NA	TGCGCCAGCAGCCAAGGGAACAGGGTGTATCAGCCCCAGCATTTT	CASSQGNRVYQPQHF
NA	TRBV5-1	TRBJ1-1	NA	TGCGCCAGCGTTCAGGGAGGGTTTAAGAGCGGCACTGAAGCTTTCTTT	CASVQGGFKSGTEAFF
NA	TRBV5-1	TRBJ1-3	NA	TGCGCCAGCAGCTTGGGGGGAGCGGCGCCTGGAAACACCATATATTTT	CASSLGGAAPGNTIYF
NA	TRBV7-2	TRBJ2-5	TRBD1	TGTGCCAGCACCCGACAGGGAACTCTACAAGAGACCCAGTACTTC	CASTRQGTLQETQYF
NA	TRBV6-1	TRBJ2-7	NA	TGTGCCAGCAGTCCAGTCTATGGGGGAGTCTACGAGCAGTACTTC	CASSPVYGGVYEQYF
NA	TRBV5-1	TRBJ2-5	TRBD1	TGCGCCAGCAGCTTGGTCTGGACAGGTAGTCAAGAGACCCAGTACTTC	CASSLVWTGSQETQYF
few	TRBV19	TRBJ1-5	NA	TGTGCCAGTAGTAGGGGACGGCCCGCCGAGCATTTT	CASSRGRPAEHF
NA	TRBV18	TRBJ1-5	NA	TGTGCCAGCTCCCCTAACCGGGCCCCCGATAGCAATCAGCCCCAGCATTTT	CASSPNRAPDSNQPQHF
NA	TRBV30	TRBJ1-6	TRBD1	TGTGCCTGGACCGGGACAGGGGGCAAACCCCTCCACTTT	CAWTGTGGKPLHF
NA	TRBV5-6	TRBJ1-2	TRBD1	TGTGCCAGCAGGTTTTCCGGGACAGGGTCTTTCCGTGGCTACACCTTC	CASRFSGTGSFRGYTF
once	TRBV5-1	TRBJ2-2	TRBD2	TGCGCCAGCAGCGTAGCCGGGACTAGCGGTGACCTCACCGGGGAGCTGTTTTTT	CASSVAGTSGDLTGELFF